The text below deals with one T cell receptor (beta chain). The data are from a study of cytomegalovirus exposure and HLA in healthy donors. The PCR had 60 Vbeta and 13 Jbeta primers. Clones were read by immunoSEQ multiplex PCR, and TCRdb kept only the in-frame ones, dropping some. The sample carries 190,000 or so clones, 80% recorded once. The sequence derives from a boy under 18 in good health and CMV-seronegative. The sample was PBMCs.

CDR3 coding DNA: TGTGCCAGCAGTTCCGGGGTGGGAGGGACTGAAGCTTTCTTT. Translated, it gives CASSSGVGGTEAFF. The V call is TRBV11-2, the J call TRBJ1-1; D call uncertain. The CDR3 runs to 14 residues. Germline assignment: CDR1 SGHAT and CDR2 FQNNGV. V lost 6 bases and J lost 5, with 16 bases in between.